The 3 T cell receptor beta chains below all came from one sample that was sequenced in a study of T-cell reconstitution after alpha-beta-depleted transplantation in children. Construction of the TCRbeta library involved unique molecular identifiers. TCRdb re-derived calls from the PCR reads in MiXCR, one entry per CDR3 protein. The sample includes about 440,000 distinct CDR3 sequences, 43% of them seen just once. This specimen was PBMCs, taken before TCRalphabeta/CD19-depleted stem cell transplant. The receptors stem from a girl aged 2-10 years with aplastic anemia, due to receive a stem cell transplant.

The table lists this clonotype with many counts. This rearrangement joins TRBV5-1 to TRBJ1-1; D possibly corresponds to TRBD1 (5 bases). The length of the CDR3 is 14 residues. CDR1 is SGHRS and CDR2 is YFSETQ in the germline V gene. With 0 bases removed from V and 1 base from J, the gap between germline ends came to 7 bases. The CDR3 region has the DNA TGCGCCAGCAGCTTGGCAGGGACGAACACTGAAGCTTTCTTT. This codes for CASSLAGTNTEAFF. Full variable domain (outside the CDR3, taken from reference TRBV5-1 and TRBJ1-1): KAGVTQTPRYLIKTRGQQVTLSCSPISGHRSVSWYQQTPGQGLQFLFEYFSETQRNKGNFPGRFSGRQFSNSRSEMNVSTLELGDSALYLCASSLAGTNTEAFFGQGTRLTVV.

The V and J genes are TRBV9 and TRBJ2-7, with D possibly TRBD1 on 7 matching bases. V lost 0 bases and J lost 10, with 20 bases in between. The CDR3 totals 15 residues. CDR1 is SGDLS, CDR2 YYNGEE, per germline. CDR3 nucleotide sequence: TGTGCCAGCAGCGTAGGCGGCAGGGGGGATGCAGATCAGTACTTC. Protein sequence: CASSVGGRGDADQYF.

This chain connects TRBV20-1 to TRBJ2-1; weak D call: TRBD2 (6 bases). V shed 5 bases and J shed 10 bases, with 21 bases lying between them. The CDR3 sequence is 14 residues long. Germline V gene lookup returns CDR1 DFQATT and CDR2 SNEGSKA (reference sequence). The CDR3 nucleotides are TGCAGTGCTCCTCTAGCGCCCCGACATCGCGAGCAGTTCTTC. Translation gives CSAPLAPRHREQFF.